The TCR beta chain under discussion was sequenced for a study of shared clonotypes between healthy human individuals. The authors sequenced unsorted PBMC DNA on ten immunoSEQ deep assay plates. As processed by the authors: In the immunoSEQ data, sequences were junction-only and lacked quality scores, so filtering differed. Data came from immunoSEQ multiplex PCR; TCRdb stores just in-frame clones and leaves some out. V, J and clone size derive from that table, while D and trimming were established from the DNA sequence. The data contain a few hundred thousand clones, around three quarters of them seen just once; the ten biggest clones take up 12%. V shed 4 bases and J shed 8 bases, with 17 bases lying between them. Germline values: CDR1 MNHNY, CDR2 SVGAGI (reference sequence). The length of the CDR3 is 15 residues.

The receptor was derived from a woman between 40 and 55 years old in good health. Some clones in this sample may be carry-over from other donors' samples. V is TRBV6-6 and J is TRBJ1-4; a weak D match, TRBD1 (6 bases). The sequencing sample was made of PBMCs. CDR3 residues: CASSSPSGQSEKLFF. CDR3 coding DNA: TGTGCCAGCAGTTCACCCTCCGGACAGTCGGAAAAACTGTTTTTT.